The sequence of this T cell receptor beta chain was determined in a study of OX40 agonist ivuxolimab in advanced cancers. For the study at large: Dose-escalation cases comprised hepatocellular carcinoma, melanoma, renal cell or head and neck cancer. Cohort: 80% to 85% men, mean age approximately 60, aged about 20 to 80.

The CDR3 is 13 amino acids. Germline V gene data show CDR1 as SNHLY and CDR2 as FYNNEI. The V segment lost 5 bases and the J segment 6 bases; nucleotides outside the gene matches: 6. Assay used: immunoSEQ multiplex PCR; TCRdb lists only in-frame clones, some missing. The table shows fewer than 100,000 clones, with roughly 93% occurring only once. Points from the study as a whole: At 0.1 to 3.0 mg/kg, clonal expansion of CD4+ and CD8+ blood T cells had occurred by week 6.

Details on this clone: Its specificity is not known.

Baseline, cycle 4 day 1, and cycle 7 day 1 were the blood sampling points. The TCR comes from an adult with an advanced solid tumor such as melanoma, head and neck, liver or kidney cancer. The sample in question was CD4+ or CD8+ T cells sorted from blood, obtained in a trial of the OX40 agonist ivuxolimab. J is TRBJ1-1 and V is TRBV2, with 7 bases lining up with TRBD1. CDR3 nucleotides: TGTGCCAGCAGTATCGACAGGGTTTCTGAAGCTTTCTTT. It encodes CASSIDRVSEAFF.